These T cell receptor beta chains were read from a single sample in a study of cytomegalovirus exposure and HLA in healthy donors. Clones were sequenced by immunoSEQ multiplex PCR, and TCRdb holds only the in-frame ones, with some missing. This table has 150,000 to 200,000 clones, 60% to 80% appearing once. Input material: PBMCs. The origin of the receptors is a male donor in good health and CMV-seronegative. CDR3s include the opening cysteine and the closing phenylalanine or tryptophan. A D gene is named only where the DNA matches it firmly. Some rows mark clone size as missing; the rest say once, few, many or name a class of expanded clone.

CDR3 protein,CDR3 DNA,clone size,J gene,V gene,D gene
CASSLLWTGGLTNEKLFF,TGTGCCAGCAGTTTATTATGGACAGGGGGCCTAACTAATGAAAAACTGTTTTTT,.,TRBJ1-4,TRBV27,TRBD1
CASSSRQEHSPLHF,TGTGCCAGCAGCTCCAGACAGGAGCATTCACCCCTCCACTTT,.,TRBJ1-6,TRBV7-9,.
CASTPSGGEADTQYF,TGTGCCAGCACTCCCAGCGGGGGGGAGGCAGATACGCAGTATTTT,.,TRBJ2-3,TRBV6-4,TRBD2
CASSMGGYEQYF,TGTGCCAGTAGTATGGGAGGGTACGAGCAGTACTTC,.,TRBJ2-7,TRBV19,TRBD2
CASSRVQGASEAFF,TGCGCCAGCAGCCGTGTACAGGGGGCGAGTGAAGCTTTCTTT,once,TRBJ1-1,TRBV5-1,TRBD1
CASSPIAASYNEQFF,TGTGCCAGCAGCCCCATAGCGGCCTCCTACAATGAGCAGTTCTTC,.,TRBJ2-1,TRBV9,.
CASSSNRLATDTQYF,TGTGCCAGCAGCTCTAATCGACTAGCCACAGATACGCAGTATTTT,.,TRBJ2-3,TRBV5-4,TRBD2
CASSMGQGVEQYF,TGTGCCAGTAGTATGGGGCAGGGGGTGGAACAGTACTTC,.,TRBJ2-7,TRBV19,TRBD1
CASSLTTGRTYNEQFF,TGTGCCAGCAGCTTGACGACAGGACGGACCTACAATGAGCAGTTCTTC,few,TRBJ2-1,TRBV5-5,.
CASSFGPSGNTGELFF,TGTGCCAGCAGCTTTGGACCTAGCGGTAACACCGGGGAGCTGTTTTTT,.,TRBJ2-2,TRBV7-9,TRBD2
CASNPRGLNQPQHF,TGTGCCAGCAATCCCAGGGGTTTAAATCAGCCCCAGCATTTT,.,TRBJ1-5,TRBV6-5,.
CASSVATSGGETQYF,TGTGCCAGCAGCGTAGCTACCTCAGGGGGAGAGACCCAGTACTTC,.,TRBJ2-5,TRBV9,TRBD1
CASSGASGSYEQYF,TGTGCCAGCAGCGGGGCCAGCGGGAGCTACGAGCAGTACTTC,.,TRBJ2-7,TRBV13,TRBD2
CASSIVTGFDVEQYF,TGTGCCAGTAGTATAGTGACAGGGTTCGACGTCGAGCAGTACTTC,.,TRBJ2-7,TRBV19,TRBD1
CASSSRMGGETQYF,TGTGCCAGCAGTAGTCGGATGGGGGGGGAGACCCAGTACTTC,.,TRBJ2-5,TRBV4-2,TRBD2
CASSEPTVIGGYTF,TGTGCCAGCAGTGAGCCGACGGTTATCGGGGGCTACACCTTC,.,TRBJ1-2,TRBV25-1,.
CASSSTGTDSYEQYF,TGTGCCAGCAGTTCCACCGGGACAGACTCCTACGAGCAGTACTTC,.,TRBJ2-7,TRBV6-5,TRBD1
CASSPAVTSATPYEQYF,TGTGCCAGCAGCCCCGCGGTAACTAGCGCCACTCCCTACGAGCAGTACTTC,.,TRBJ2-7,TRBV7-2,TRBD2
CASSLDGGGGNTIYF,TGTGCCAGCAGCTTGGACGGGGGAGGTGGAAACACCATATATTTT,few,TRBJ1-3,TRBV5-6,.
CASWTGSNQPQHF,TGTGCCAGTTGGACGGGGAGCAATCAGCCCCAGCATTTT,.,TRBJ1-5,TRBV6-5,.
CASSTPYAGYTF,TGTGCCAGCAGTACCCCATACGCGGGCTACACCTTC,.,TRBJ1-2,TRBV28,.
CASRISGSSYNEQFF,TGTGCCAGCAGGATCAGCGGGAGCTCCTACAATGAGCAGTTCTTC,.,TRBJ2-1,TRBV7-9,TRBD2
CSVERSRGYGYTF,TGCAGCGTTGAGAGGTCCAGGGGGTACGGCTACACCTTC,.,TRBJ1-2,TRBV29-1,TRBD1
CASSSTGYEQYF,TGTGCCAGCAGCTCGACTGGCTACGAGCAGTACTTC,.,TRBJ2-7,TRBV9,.